These T cell receptor beta chains were read from a single sample in a study of regulatory T cells in long-lasting Graves disease. MiXCR was run by TCRdb on the multiplex PCR reads, yielding one entry per CDR3 protein. The table has approximately 270,000 distinct CDR3 sequences, about 20% seen once; the top ten hold 12% to 15%. Another study also made use of these data, one on T cells in Graves' hyperthyroidism and ophthalmopathy.

The sequenced sample was peripheral blood mononuclear cells (PBMCs), obtained at new diagnosis, from a patient treated with antithyroid drugs. These receptor sequences come from a woman between 25 and 40 years old with Graves disease. CDR3s include the opening cysteine and the closing phenylalanine or tryptophan. D genes are given only for firm matches. Clone size is not always given. Where it is, it says once, few, many or a class for expanded clones.

abundance	d_gene	j_gene	v_gene	CDR3aa	CDR3nt
many	-	TRBJ1-2	TRBV18	CASSHLQGQSYGYTF	TGTGCCAGCTCACACCTACAGGGCCAAAGCTATGGCTACACCTTC
many	-	TRBJ1-6	TRBV7-2	CASSPRDQSSPLHF	TGTGCCAGCAGCCCCCGGGACCAAAGTTCACCCCTCCACTTT
many	-	TRBJ2-3	TRBV28	CASGQGPTADTQYF	TGTGCCAGCGGTCAGGGGCCGACGGCAGATACGCAGTATTTT
many	-	TRBJ2-7	TRBV18	CASSPGLGPYEQYF	TGTGCCAGCTCACCCGGTTTAGGGCCCTACGAGCAGTACTTC
-	TRBD1	TRBJ2-2	TRBV4-3	CASYRDRDSVGELFF	TGCGCCAGTTATAGAGACAGGGATTCGGTCGGGGAGCTGTTTTTT
many	-	TRBJ2-3	TRBV7-7	CASSFLSTDTQYF	TGTGCTAGCAGCTTTTTGAGCACAGATACGCAGTATTTT
few	TRBD1	TRBJ2-3	TRBV6-5	CASSYSKDRNTDTQYF	TGTGCCAGCAGTTACTCGAAGGACAGGAACACAGATACGCAGTATTTT
many	-	TRBJ1-1	TRBV6-1	CASRPFGEGSNTEAFF	TGTGCCAGCAGGCCCTTCGGGGAAGGGTCGAACACTGAAGCTTTCTTT
-	-	TRBJ1-5	TRBV2	CASSPAPKGQPQHF	TGTGCCAGCAGCCCGGCCCCCAAGGGCCAGCCCCAGCATTTT
-	TRBD1	TRBJ1-1	TRBV7-9	CTSSLYRGTEAFF	TGTACCAGCAGCTTATACAGGGGCACTGAAGCTTTCTTT
many	-	TRBJ1-4	TRBV29-1	CSVDLGLTNEKLFF	TGCAGCGTTGATTTGGGGTTGACTAATGAAAAACTGTTTTTT
many	TRBD1	TRBJ2-3	TRBV7-6	CASSFDRDRGTDTQYF	TGTGCCAGCAGCTTTGACCGGGACAGGGGCACAGATACGCAGTATTTT
many	TRBD1	TRBJ2-7	TRBV18	CASSPDRGSYEQYF	TGTGCCAGCAGTCCTGACAGGGGAAGCTACGAGCAGTACTTC
few	-	TRBJ2-4	TRBV19	CASNNAGDTDHTSNIQYF	TGTGCCTCGAATAACGCGGGGGACACCGACCATACATCAAACATTCAGTACTTC
many	TRBD1	TRBJ1-5	TRBV6-1	CASSDGTGDQPQHF	TGTGCCAGCAGTGACGGGACAGGGGATCAGCCCCAGCATTTT
many	-	TRBJ2-1	TRBV20-1	CSARDAGANEQFF	TGCAGTGCTAGGGACGCGGGGGCAAATGAGCAGTTCTTC
many	-	TRBJ2-3	TRBV7-2	CASSQGAGWKDTQYF	TGCGCCAGCAGCCAAGGGGCAGGGTGGAAGGATACGCAGTATTTT
many	TRBD2	TRBJ2-7	TRBV6-1	CASKGTSGGALHEQYF	TGTGCCAGCAAAGGGACTAGCGGGGGGGCACTTCACGAGCAGTACTTC
many	-	TRBJ1-6	TRBV18	CASSDYNSPLHF	TGTGCCAGCTCAGACTATAATTCACCCCTCCACTTT
many	-	TRBJ1-1	TRBV4-1	CASSSLTEGGGMNTEAFF	TGCGCCAGCAGCTCACTAACGGAGGGGGGGGGGATGAACACTGAAGCTTTCTTT
-	-	TRBJ2-3	TRBV7-2	CASSLVGGMTDTQYF	TGTGCCAGCAGCTTAGTAGGCGGGATGACAGATACGCAGTATTTT
many	TRBD1	TRBJ1-2	TRBV7-9	CASSFGTANYGYTF	TGTGCCAGCAGCTTCGGGACAGCTAACTATGGCTACACCTTC
-	-	TRBJ1-1	TRBV7-2	CASTGGGTTEAFF	TGTGCCAGCACCGGGGGGGGGACCACTGAAGCTTTCTTT
many	-	TRBJ2-1	TRBV7-9	CASSPEDGSSYNEQFF	TGTGCCAGCAGCCCAGAGGACGGTAGCTCCTACAATGAGCAGTTCTTC
few	-	TRBJ2-1	TRBV25-1	CASSRASSTYNEQFF	TGTGCCAGCAGCAGGGCGTCCTCTACCTACAATGAGCAGTTCTTC
many	-	TRBJ1-1	TRBV6-1	CANNRQPGDTEAFF	TGTGCCAACAACCGGCAGCCGGGGGACACTGAAGCTTTCTTT
many	TRBD1	TRBJ1-3	TRBV6-1	CASNYRGQSTGNTIYF	TGTGCCAGCAACTACAGGGGCCAAAGTACTGGAAACACCATATATTTT
many	-	TRBJ2-4	TRBV13	CASSFGVDKNIQYF	TGTGCCAGCAGCTTCGGAGTCGACAAAAACATTCAGTACTTC